This T cell receptor (beta chain) was documented in a study of cytomegalovirus exposure and HLA in healthy donors (dated 2017 in TCRdb). In the study overall: In an earlier analysis of approximately 640 of the donors, about 260 Gb of sequence data and some 100 million unique TCR beta sequences from about 179 million T cells were reported. Roughly 300 gigabases of sequencing data and about 92 million unique TCR sequences made up an early release that covered around 640 HLA-typed donors. Among the approximately 400 genotyped donors, approximately 77% belonged to the genetic ancestry cluster associated with self-reported Caucasian donors. The study aimed to test whether signatures of past pathogen exposure could be identified by cataloging public T cell receptors. The study used immunosequencing to profile the T cell repertoires of 600 to 850 subjects and linked those repertoires to cytomegalovirus serostatus. In addition to the first cohort of 500 to 850 subjects, a separate validation cohort of 120 different subjects was used. To predict cytomegalovirus infection status, the study brought together high-throughput TCR immunosequencing, statistical association of individual TCRs with disease status, and machine learning. A later analysis re-examined previously published TCR beta repertoires from just over 650 donors and added high-resolution HLA genotyping to investigate patterns of TCR occurrence. In the later analysis, no new phenotypic data were used to find candidate immune exposures; instead, reliance was placed on TCR beta sequences and their occurrence across donors. In an earlier analysis of 550 to 700 of the donors, high-throughput TCR beta sequencing was used to judge whether each TCR beta V gene segment behaved as functional or pseudogenic. Donor age, sex, ethnicity and CMV serostatus were compiled together with the repertoire data. A later genetic analysis took genome-wide SNP genotypes for about three fifths of the roughly 700 donors and used that subset as a discovery cohort. All discovery cohort repertoires had been generated on a single sequencing platform. HLA typing covered class I and class II loci at four-digit resolution. The number of typed donors differed by locus: roughly 629-630 for A, B, C, DRB1 and DQB1; approximately 530 for DQA1; some 590 for DPA1; and roughly 450 for DPB1. About five DR-DQ haplotypes were treated as single units for association and clustering because of strong linkage in the cohort. Among 398 genotyped donors of the cohort, an average of about 240,000 unique TCR beta nucleotide sequences were sequenced per donor, roughly a sixth of them non-productive. Beyond this particular receptor, the publication reports: Most TCR sequences were seen in very few donors, while some public TCRs were found in many individuals. Because counts were too low, around 18 rarely observed V segments, including chromosome 9 orphons, were left out of the earlier analysis of 500 to 650 of the donors. The 87-base-pair reads could not distinguish some IMGT-functional V segments, including TRBV6-2 and TRBV6-3, so those segments were excluded. Linkage disequilibrium might explain the correlated functional status among segregating V segments, but an unknown experimental factor could not be excluded. Immune exposure information for the cohort was limited to CMV serostatus. In a later analysis, HLA-associated TCR beta chains showed more clonal expansion and lower generation probabilities than non-associated chains that were equally common. According to a later analysis, most CMV-associated TCR beta chains appeared to be HLA-restricted, and the HLA associations seemed to be driven largely by CMV exposure. A later analysis reported that several top co-occurrence clusters appeared linked to parvovirus B19, influenza, CMV and Epstein-Barr virus. In the study, about 150 TCR beta chains were listed as associated with cytomegalovirus. A few of the identified cytomegalovirus-associated TCR beta chains were confirmed in vitro to be specific for cytomegalovirus antigens. Specific HLA alleles were associated with some 15,000 TCR beta sequences at a false discovery rate of 0.05 in a later analysis. A later analysis found that TCR association rates varied across HLA loci, with DRB1 alleles showing the most associated TCRs and HLA-C alleles the fewest. The cohort was sequenced for TCR beta chains only, and without alpha or paired-chain data the features that could be detected were limited. An earlier analysis of approximately 590 of the donors showed that most TCR beta V segments appeared in productive rearrangements either about 90% or about 30% of the time, which broadly matched IMGT annotations. A cluster of highly shared sequence variants was judged likely to represent a technical artifact of the sequencing pipeline. When HLA alleles, especially DR and DQ, strongly co-occurred, attributing TCR associations to individual alleles was difficult. The authors suggested that the approach could potentially be extended to other disease states and immunological phenotypes. Sequencing depth was assumed to be roughly uniform across donors in the presence/absence analyses, though that assumption may not hold. Compared with the approximately 710-donor mean, donors in an Asian-associated ancestry cluster had fewer N-insertions in productive TCRs, according to a later genetic analysis. Cytomegalovirus status was reported to be diagnosed by the classifier with high specificity and sensitivity in both the original and validation cohorts. Because HLA typing was missing for some donors at each locus, association tests included only the typed subset. An association between a missense DCLRE1C variant and V-gene and J-gene trimming of TCR beta chains was found in a later genetic analysis and replicated in an independent cohort. A further reported finding was that TCR beta sequences accurately predicted the HLA-A and HLA-B alleles for most subjects in the first cohort.

About this clone: Its antigen remains unidentified. Nothing much larger sits one base from this clone, and base qualities are not available.

The CDR3 holds 11 amino acids from the cysteine to the phenylalanine. Only the CDR3 DNA stays, 33 bases, in frame from base 1. V lost 6 bases and J lost 12 bases, and the count of bases not matched to a germline gene is 7. The CDR1 and CDR2 encoded by the germline V gene are MRHNA and SNTAGT. The cohort comprised 710 or so healthy bone marrow donors. At the time of sampling, every cohort member was nominally healthy, though immune exposures that went unrecorded were likely present. The donor tested CMV seropositive and was one of the 289 seropositive cohort members. Each donor provided a peripheral blood sample, and peripheral blood mononuclear cells were used for TCR beta sequencing. The Qiagen DNeasy Blood Extraction Kit was used to extract genomic DNA from the blood cell samples. The library was made by the immunoSEQ multiplex PCR assay. For the multiplex PCR, a mixture combining 60 forward primers for TCR Vbeta segments and 13 reverse primers for TCR Jbeta segments was used. The CDR3 region of rearranged TCR beta genes was amplified from genomic DNA with a multiplex PCR assay. Amplified TCR beta libraries were sequenced as 87-base-pair reads on the Illumina HiSeq System. The authors processed their data as follows. A later analysis tallied 70 million to 100 million unique TCR beta chains across the 700 or so repertoires, and about 10 million of those chains were shared by two or more donors. To remove PCR and sequencing errors, raw reads were error-corrected and collapsed into unique sequences using a nearest-neighbor algorithm that merged closely related sequences. V, D and J gene segments were assigned by aligning CDR3 sequences to IMGT reference sequences. For a sequence to be retained, a match of at least six nucleotides was required to both a V gene segment and a J gene segment. Rearrangements were classified as productive when the CDR3 lacked stop codons and remained in frame with V and J, and all other rearrangements were classified as non-productive. Following IMGT convention, CDR3 was defined as the stretch from the second conserved V-encoded cysteine up to the conserved J-encoded phenylalanine. In an earlier analysis of just under 600 of the donors, sequences lacking an unambiguous match to a single V gene segment were excluded. In an earlier analysis of approximately 550 of the donors, V segments were called functional above 56.7% productive rearrangements and were called segregating when the between-donor standard deviation exceeded 5%. A statistical classification framework was built to diagnose cytomegalovirus status from the catalog of TCR beta chain sequences. In a later analysis, TCR nucleotide sequences were compared against IMGT/GENE-DB human TR gene sequences so that V and J genes could be assigned. Using the TCRdist pipeline, a later analysis assigned CDR3 sequences along with most-parsimonious VDJ recombination scenarios. In a later analysis, each TCR beta chain was defined by its CDR3 amino acid sequence together with its V-gene family, and reads lacking a unique V-gene family were excluded. To address suspected cross-contamination and a sequencing artifact, a later analysis removed a few hundred highly shared, low-generation-probability nucleotide sequences. In a later analysis, a clonal expansion index for each public chain was calculated from normalized within-repertoire ranks of inferred template counts. A later analysis computed generation probabilities with a VDJ recombination model fitted to out-of-frame rearrangements, and checked the results against IGoR. Hypergeometric tests were used in a later analysis to score TCR-TCR, TCR-HLA and TCR-CMV co-occurrence, with a repertoire-size bias correction applied to the TCR pairs. To estimate false discovery rates, a later analysis permuted the HLA or CMV assignments 20 times. A later analysis grouped co-occurring TCRs with DBSCAN, adding TCRdist sequence similarity when clustering within HLA-allele-positive subsets. For co-occurrence clustering, repertoires with fewer than 30,000 or more than 120,000 public chains were excluded, along with several repertoires with anomalous nucleotide sharing. The immuneACCESS repertoire file appears here via TCRdb, limited to in-frame rearrangements. These files lack a portion of the clones; in checked studies, under half of the deficit traces to unresolved V genes, and the cause of the others is not known. V and J calls and clone size are as listed in that table; D and trimming were resolved from the DNA. The sample includes about 120,000 clones, with approximately 72% observed a single time. Roughly 30% of the sample lies in the top ten.

The receptor was isolated from a man aged 55 to 70 in good health and CMV-seropositive. The chain was built from TRBV6-4 and TRBJ1-1; TRBD1 aligns with 7 central bases. The specimen sequenced was PBMCs. The DNA sequence is given as TGTGCCAGCAGGGCGACAGGGAAAACTTTCTTT. Protein translation: CASRATGKTFF.